This TCR beta chain was found in a study of identical twins. Using its own MiXCR run on the 5' RACE reads, TCRdb lists one record per CDR3 protein. The sample lists roughly 750,000 distinct CDR3 sequences, 21% occurring once. This clonotype was counted at least ten times. Its antigen remains unidentified. The V gene lost 4 bases and the J gene lost 5 bases, with 15 bases spanning the gap. CDR3 length: 15 residues. The germline V gene encodes CDR1 MNHEY and CDR2 SMNVEV (reference sequence). Study results and limitations: In cord blood, abundant beta clonotypes had fewer insertions; memory showed no trend.

These data are also associated with another study on T cells expressing NK-cell markers. That report notes: Sorted T-cell subsets CD3+CD56+NKG2C+, CD3+CD56+NKG2C- and CD3+CD56-NKG2C+ were TCR beta-sequenced.

The receptor's source is a woman aged 18-29 years in good health. The sample comprised PBMCs. The gene calls are TRBV27 and TRBJ2-1, with D possibly matching TRBD1 (5 bases). CDR3 sequence (DNA): TGTGCCAGCAGTTCTCAAGGGGATGGGGACAATGAGCAGTTCTTC. It yields the protein CASSSQGDGDNEQFF.